This T cell receptor (beta chain) was recorded in a study of T cell repertoires in cytomegalovirus infection. In the study overall: From public TCR beta signatures came an indication of both CMV infection and matching HLA type. Whole-study results and caveats: CMV-specific TCR beta clonotypes restricted by HLA-C dominated the ex vivo response.

The germline CDR1 and CDR2 sequences are SQVTM and ANQGSEA. The V end was cut by 2 bases, the J end by 0 bases, with 7 bases between. The CDR3 totals 13 residues. TCRdb re-called the reads with MiXCR, one entry per CDR3 protein. This table has hundreds of thousands of distinct CDR3 sequences, about 24% appearing once. This clonotype was seen many times. Antigen: not known. The receptor was derived from a human donor in good health (CMV status not recorded). Some clones in this sample may be carry-over from other donors' samples. V usage is TRBV29-1 and J usage is TRBJ1-2; the D is unclear. Sequencing was performed on CD8+ T cells from PBMCs. The CDR3 DNA is TGCAGCGTTGAATCAGACACTAACTATGGCTACACCTTC. Amino acids: CSVESDTNYGYTF.